These 9 T cell receptor beta chains were sequenced from one sample in a study of blood T cells in healthy people across ages. A second PCR of 7 to 11 cycles used a sample-barcoded 5' primer and a J-beta primer mix. TCRdb reprocessed the 5' RACE reads via MiXCR and lists one record per CDR3 protein. The sample contains some 1,800,000 distinct CDR3 sequences, about two fifths of which appear only once. The sequenced material came from blood. Receptor source: a human donor in good health.

Regarding this clonotype: An end of the junction differs from the germline gene, which may be a read error. This rearrangement joins TRBV16 to TRBJ2-5, with TRBD2 matching 13 bases. Matching the DNA end better, TRBJ2-7 makes the J call doubtful. Per germline, CDR1 KGHSY and CDR2 FQNENV. The CDR3 consists of 14 residues. CDR3 loop: CASSPGTSGVEQYF. The CDR3 DNA reads as TGTGCCAGTAGCCCCGGGACTAGCGGGGTCGAGCAGTACTTC.

The rearrangement links TRBV4-1 to TRBJ1-4, with TRBD1 matching 7 bases. In germline, CDR1 is MGHRA, CDR2 YSYEKL. V was clipped by 0 bases and J by 5 bases; unmatched bases: 3. This CDR3 is built from 15 residues. The CDR3 sequence: CASSQEATGNEKLFF. In nucleotides, the CDR3 is TGCGCCAGCAGCCAAGAAGCGACAGGGAATGAAAAACTGTTTTTT.

The V call is TRBV3-1, the J call TRBJ2-7; D remains unclear. The CDR3 contains 14 residues. Trimming left V 2 bases short and J 0 bases short, with 8 bases between. Germline V gene lookup returns CDR1 LGHDT and CDR2 YNNKEL (reference sequence). The DNA of the CDR3 is TGTGCCAGCAGCCAACGGTCTAGCTCCTACGAGCAGTACTTC. Amino acids: CASSQRSSSYEQYF.

The chain joins TRBV7-9 to TRBJ1-1, with D unresolved. The ends were cut back, 1 base at V and 6 bases at J, with 9 bases in the middle. This CDR3 has 13 amino acids. In germline, CDR1 is SEHNR, CDR2 FQNEAQ (reference sequence). The CDR3 here is CASSLVVRAEAFF. The CDR3 DNA sequence: TGTGCCAGCAGCTTAGTGGTCCGGGCTGAAGCTTTCTTT.

The chain links TRBV20-1 to TRBJ1-4; unclear D gene. Trimming shortened V by 5 bases and J by 0 bases, and 10 bases separated the two germline ends. Germline V gene sequence: CDR1 DFQATT, CDR2 SNEGSKA (reference sequence). The CDR3 totals 14 residues. The CDR3 loop is CSAQKFSTNEKLFF. CDR3 DNA: TGCAGTGCTCAAAAGTTCTCAACTAATGAAAAACTGTTTTTT.

The V call is TRBV7-2, the J call TRBJ1-1, with 7 bases aligning to TRBD1. The CDR3 has 17 residues. Germline V gene data show CDR1 as SGHTA and CDR2 as FQGNSA. V was pared by 0 bases and J by 2 bases, with 9 bases of the junction left unmatched. The CDR3 region is CASSLAHMRQGNTEAFF. CDR3 bases: TGTGCCAGCAGCTTAGCGCATATGCGACAGGGCAACACTGAAGCTTTCTTT.

Details on this clonotype: At one of its ends the junction is not consistent with the germline gene, which may arise from a read error. The chain is built from TRBV12-3 or TRBV12-4 and TRBJ2-7; D is perhaps TRBD1 (6 bases). This CDR3 contains 15 residues. The CDR3 spells CASGLRQGINYEQYF. CDR3 sequence (DNA): TGTGCCAGCGGTTTAAGGCAGGGGATCAACTACGAGCAGTACTTC.

Only a few counts were recorded for this clonotype. The chain uses TRBV10-3 and TRBJ2-3, with D unclear. The CDR3 is made up of 13 amino acids. Germline CDR1 reads ENHRY; CDR2 reads SYGVKD. The V gene lost 3 bases and the J gene lost 2 bases, with 6 bases spanning the gap. CDR3 residues: CAISDAATDTQYF. DNA of the CDR3: TGTGCCATCAGTGATGCAGCCACAGATACGCAGTATTTT.

As regards this clonotype: The junction departs from germline at one end; a sequencing error may be responsible. The chain recombines TRBV7-2 with TRBJ2-7; possibly TRBD2 for D (6 bases). Per germline, CDR1 SGHTA and CDR2 FQGNSA. There are 13 residues in the CDR3. As DNA, the CDR3 is TGTGCCTGCAGTCTGGGGGGCTCCTACGAGCAGTACTTC. Amino acids: CACSLGGSYEQYF.